This TCR beta chain originates from a study of regulatory T cells in long-lasting Graves disease. Arm-PCR with iRepertoire HTBI primers amplified the CDR3 regions for these TCR beta libraries. MiXCR, applied by TCRdb to the multiplex PCR reads, yields one record per CDR3 protein. Of about 540,000 distinct CDR3 sequences listed, around an eighth are singletons. Time point given: newly diagnosed GD, antithyroid drugs for less than 3 months. RNA isolated from PBMCs was used to make the TCR library. These sequences were also reported in another study, on T cells in Graves' hyperthyroidism and ophthalmopathy. That work states: Stability of Graves' hyperthyroidism was defined as absent ophthalmopathy progression within 18 months. HTBI primers were used for first-round RT-PCR of the TCR CDR3.

The sample was peripheral blood mononuclear cells (PBMCs), taken at new diagnosis, from a patient treated with antithyroid drugs. The clonotype originates from a man aged 25 to 40 with Graves disease.

The CDR3 coding sequence is TGTGCCAGCTCACGAATACAGGGAAAGGGCGGCTACACCTTC. Translating gives CASSRIQGKGGYTF. This chain connects TRBV18 to TRBJ1-2; D might be TRBD1 (6 bases). The CDR3 consists of 14 residues. V was trimmed by 4 bases and J by 8 bases, leaving 17 bases between them. CDR1 is KGHSH and CDR2 is LQKENI in the germline V gene. The full variable domain, in which reference TRBV18 and TRBJ1-2 provide the parts outside the CDR3, is NAGVMQNPRHLVRRRGQEARLRCSPMKGHSHVYWYRQLPEEGLKFMVYLQKENIIDESGMPKERFSAEFPKEGPSILRIQQVVRGDSAAYFCASSRIQGKGGYTFGSGTRLTVV.